These 29 T cell receptor beta chains were all obtained from the same sample, sequenced in a study of human T cells and chemical hapten exposure. The time point: pre-sensitization, week 0. As for treatment: therapeutic diphenylcyclopropenone sensitization with weekly scalp DPC. MiXCR, applied by TCRdb to the RACE reads, yields one record per CDR3 protein. This sample has approximately 400,000 distinct CDR3 sequences, with 4% to 6% found just once. The sample consisted of whole blood, taken in connection with sensitization to the hapten diphenylcyclopropenone (DPC). These receptors originate from a woman between 45 and 60 years old with alopecia areata. Some clones in this sample may be carry-over from other donors' samples.

J is TRBJ2-3 and V is TRBV4-2; D is ambiguous. Per the germline V gene, CDR1 is LGHNA and CDR2 is YNFKEQ. The CDR3 has 15 residues. The V end lost 0 bases, the J end lost 4 bases, and 11 bases lay between the germline ends. CDR3: CASSQDLPSSDTQYF. The CDR3 coding sequence is TGTGCCAGCAGCCAAGATCTGCCGTCTTCAGATACGCAGTATTTT.

Ten or more counts support this clonotype. This rearrangement joins TRBV2 to TRBJ2-1; D call uncertain. CDR1 SNHLY and CDR2 FYNNEI come from the germline V gene. Trimming removed 5 bases from V and 5 bases from J, with 7 bases in between. This CDR3 has 12 amino acids. The CDR3 DNA is TGTGCCAGCAGTCCTACTAACAATGAGCAGTTCTTC. It translates to CASSPTNNEQFF.

This clonotype was seen repeatedly, ten times or more. This chain connects TRBV2 to TRBJ1-2, with TRBD1 matching over 9 bases. The CDR3 is made up of 15 amino acids. V was clipped by 7 bases and J by 5 bases; unmatched bases: 11. Germline values: CDR1 SNHLY, CDR2 FYNNEI. The CDR3 region is CASNAGTGTGYGYTF. The CDR3 DNA reads as TGTGCCAGCAATGCGGGTACCGGGACAGGGTATGGCTACACCTTC.

This clonotype has at least ten counts. V gene TRBV18 combines with J gene TRBJ1-5; tentatively, D is TRBD1 (5 bases). Germline lookup yields CDR1 KGHSH and CDR2 LQKENI. V was trimmed by 5 bases and J by 7 bases, leaving 15 bases between them. The CDR3 has 14 residues. CDR3 sequence: CASSSTRQRQPQHF. As DNA, the CDR3 is TGTGCCAGCTCATCAACACGACAGCGACAGCCCCAGCATTTT.

This chain joins TRBV28 and TRBJ2-3; D perhaps matches TRBD2 (6 bases). V dropped 7 bases and J dropped 1 base, with 12 bases sitting between them. CDR1 is MDHEN, CDR2 SYDVKM, per germline. The CDR3 is made up of 14 amino acids. The CDR3: CASIEPGGTDTQYF. CDR3 sequence (DNA): TGTGCCAGCATCGAACCGGGGGGCACAGATACGCAGTATTTT.

The V call is TRBV25-1, the J call TRBJ1-1; 8 bases map to TRBD1. The CDR3 runs 14 residues. With 7 bases clipped from V and 7 bases from J, the junction kept 11 bases outside the gene matches. Germline CDR1 and CDR2: MGHDK and SYGVNS. Here the CDR3 reads CASTLTGGGGEAFF. In DNA form, the CDR3 reads TGTGCCAGCACGTTAACAGGGGGAGGAGGTGAAGCTTTCTTT.

This clonotype was picked up many times. DNA of the CDR3: TGCAGTGCTAGCTCGCAGGGGGCAGGTGAAAAACTGTTTTTT. It translates to CSASSQGAGEKLFF. This chain links TRBV20-1 with TRBJ1-4, with TRBD1 identical over 8 bases. V gave up 3 bases and J gave up 7 bases; unmatched junction bases: 7. Germline loops: CDR1 DFQATT, CDR2 SNEGSKA (reference sequence). The CDR3 sequence is 14 residues long.

This chain joins TRBV12-5 and TRBJ1-2; D is unresolved. Germline CDR1 reads LGHNT; CDR2 reads FRNRAP. The V gene lost 5 bases and the J gene lost 5 bases, with 6 bases spanning the gap. The CDR3 extends over 11 amino acids. The CDR3 nucleotides are TGTGCTAGTGGTGGATATTATGGCTACACCTTC. Translation gives CASGGYYGYTF.

As DNA, the CDR3 is TGCAGCGTGAGGGACGGTTTGTACGAGCAGTACTTC. This codes for CSVRDGLYEQYF. This chain joins TRBV29-1 and TRBJ2-7; D possibly uses TRBD1 or TRBD2 (5 bases each). The CDR3 spans 12 residues. CDR1 and CDR2 from the germline V gene are SQVTM and ANQGSEA. With 6 bases removed from V and 4 bases from J, the gap between germline ends came to 13 bases.

This clonotype was seen more than once but under ten times. The genes are TRBV12-5 and TRBJ1-1, with D perhaps TRBD1 (5 bases). V was shortened by 11 bases and J by 0 bases, with 10 bases between the two germline ends. Germline CDR1 and CDR2: LGHNT and FRNRAP. The CDR3 covers 12 residues. Here the CDR3 reads CACTGMNTEAFF. The CDR3 DNA reads TGTGCTTGTACAGGAATGAACACTGAAGCTTTCTTT.

This clonotype was counted many times. This chain links TRBV7-2 with TRBJ2-5; no reliable D call. The CDR3 totals 14 residues. V was pared by 2 bases and J by 1 base, with 8 bases between. Germline CDR1 reads SGHTA; CDR2 reads FQGNSA. The CDR3 sequence: CASSLPRFQETQYF. In nucleotides, the CDR3 is TGTGCCAGCAGCTTACCTAGGTTCCAAGAGACCCAGTACTTC. Filled out from reference TRBV7-2 and TRBJ2-5, the complete variable domain reads GAGVSQSPSNKVTEKGKDVELRCDPISGHTALYWYRQSLGQGLEFLIYFQGNSAPDKSGLPSDRFSAERTGGSVSTLTIQRTQQEDSAVYLCASSLPRFQETQYFGPGTRLLVL.

The CDR3 bases are TGCAGCGTTGCTTACAGGGGGACAGGGGAGCAGTACTTC. Its protein product is CSVAYRGTGEQYF. This sequence joins TRBV29-1 and TRBJ2-7, with 9 positions matching TRBD1. Germline V gene data show CDR1 as SQVTM and CDR2 as ANQGSEA. The V segment lost 4 bases and the J segment 7 bases; nucleotides outside the gene matches: 8. The CDR3 covers 13 residues.

This clonotype appeared many times. The chain's CDR3 is CASTTIGGAISGNTIYF. The CDR3 DNA reads as TGTGCCAGCACTACCATTGGCGGGGCAATCTCTGGAAACACCATATATTTT. This chain links TRBV5-5 with TRBJ1-3, with TRBD1 as a possible D gene (5 bases). Germline V gives CDR1 SGHKS, CDR2 YYEKEE (reference sequence). Trimming took 6 bases from V and 0 from J, leaving 19 bases between them. The CDR3 runs 17 residues.

The chain recombines TRBV6-2 or TRBV6-3 with TRBJ2-2; perhaps D is TRBD1 or TRBD2 (6 bases each). There are 13 residues in the CDR3. The V end was cut by 8 bases, the J end by 7 bases, with 14 bases between. Germline V gene lookup returns CDR1 MNHEY and CDR2 SVGEGT. The CDR3 reads CASRGPGGGELFF. The CDR3 DNA is TGTGCCAGCCGGGGGCCAGGCGGCGGGGAGCTGTTTTTT.

This clonotype occurred many times. The J gene is TRBJ2-3, the V gene TRBV12-3 or TRBV12-4, with 8 bases that match TRBD2. The junction had 4 bases not matched to a gene; V was cut back by 5 bases and J by 3 bases. The CDR3 is made up of 14 amino acids. The CDR3 sequence is CASSSGGITDTQYF. Here the CDR3 DNA reads TGTGCCAGCAGTAGCGGGGGAATAACAGATACGCAGTATTTT.

This clonotype was found a few times. The CDR3 DNA reads TGTGCCAGCAGCGCGACCACAGGGACTGCAGGCGGAAACACCATATATTTT. Translated: CASSATTGTAGGNTIYF. The chain links TRBV7-2 to TRBJ1-3, with TRBD1 as a possible D gene (6 bases). Germline V CDR1 and CDR2: SGHTA, FQGNSA. The CDR3 contains 17 residues. Trimming pared 5 bases from V and 4 bases from J, leaving 21 bases between. The whole variable domain, remainder taken from reference TRBV7-2 and TRBJ1-3, is GAGVSQSPSNKVTEKGKDVELRCDPISGHTALYWYRQSLGQGLEFLIYFQGNSAPDKSGLPSDRFSAERTGGSVSTLTIQRTQQEDSAVYLCASSATTGTAGGNTIYFGEGSWLTVV.

This clonotype was picked up many times. The rearrangement uses TRBV12-3 or TRBV12-4 and TRBJ2-7; 7 bases are a match to TRBD2. This CDR3 is built from 14 residues. The junction had 7 bases not matched to a gene; V was cut back by 6 bases and J by 2 bases. DNA of the CDR3: TGTGCCAGCAGCCCCGGGGGGTCCGCCTACGAGCAGTACTTC. It is translated as CASSPGGSAYEQYF.

This clonotype has at least ten counts. This sequence joins TRBV6-1 and TRBJ2-5, with 7 bases identical to TRBD1. In germline, CDR1 is MNHNS, CDR2 SASEGT. The length of the CDR3 is 14 residues. Trimming removed 3 bases from V and 2 bases from J; junction bases left unmatched: 3. The CDR3 bases are TGTGCCAGCAGTGACCCGGGACAGCAAGAGACCCAGTACTTC. Protein: CASSDPGQQETQYF.

This clonotype has more than one count but fewer than ten. J is TRBJ2-7 and V is TRBV6-5; 7 bases fit TRBD1. J gave up 7 bases and V 6 bases, and 9 bases lay outside the gene matches. CDR3 length: 13 residues. Germline CDR1 is MNHEY and CDR2 is SVGAGI. The CDR3 DNA is TGTGCCAGCAGGAACAGGGGCGGCTGGGAGCAGTACTTC. It translates to CASRNRGGWEQYF.

V is TRBV28 and J is TRBJ1-3; no clear D. Trimming stripped 6 bases from V and 0 bases from J, with 9 bases between. This CDR3 is 14 amino acids long. Germline lookup yields CDR1 MDHEN and CDR2 SYDVKM. CDR3 sequence: CASSKFPSGNTIYF. Written as DNA, the CDR3 is TGTGCCAGCAGCAAGTTCCCCTCTGGAAACACCATATATTTT.

This clonotype was found many times. V and J are TRBV20-1 and TRBJ2-7; D call uncertain. CDR3 length: 15 amino acids. V was pared by 0 bases and J by 5 bases, with 17 bases between. The germline V gene has CDR1 DFQATT and CDR2 SNEGSKA (reference sequence). The CDR3 sequence: CSARDLRTRSDEQYF. CDR3 bases: TGCAGTGCTAGAGATCTCAGAACACGGTCCGACGAGCAGTACTTC.

This clonotype came up a few times. For the CDR3, the DNA is TGTGCCAGCAGCCAGGGGGCCAGCGGGCCCTACAATGAGCAGTTCTTC. Protein sequence: CASSQGASGPYNEQFF. The J gene is TRBJ2-1, the V gene TRBV13; 8 positions agree with TRBD1. Germline CDR1 is PRHDT and CDR2 is FYEKMQ (reference sequence). Germline trimming cut 5 bases from V and 2 bases from J; bases unmatched to any gene: 8. CDR3 size: 16 residues.

The rearrangement joins TRBV12-3 or TRBV12-4 to TRBJ2-1; TRBD1 might be the D (6 bases). The CDR3 covers 18 residues. Trimming took off 5 bases at V and 0 bases at J, with 20 bases between the two ends. The CDR3 reads CASSLIGGPPSSYNEQFF. DNA of the CDR3: TGTGCCAGCAGTCTAATAGGGGGACCCCCGAGCTCCTACAATGAGCAGTTCTTC.

With respect to this clonotype: Being one base from a much bigger clone, this may be a read error. CDR3 DNA: TGTGCCAGCAGCCTGGGAAAAGGAGATACGCAGTATTTT. Residues: CASSLGKGDTQYF. V usage is TRBV13 and J usage is TRBJ2-3; D not resolved. V was shortened by 5 bases and J by 5 bases, with 11 bases between the two germline ends. CDR1 is PRHDT, CDR2 FYEKMQ, per germline (reference sequence). This CDR3 comprises 13 residues.

This clonotype was recorded a few times. The chain uses TRBV7-8 and TRBJ2-1; tentative D call: TRBD2 (6 bases). CDR3 length equals 14 residues. Germline CDR1 is SGHVS and CDR2 is FQNEAQ. Trimming left V 5 bases short and J 7 bases short, with 15 bases between. CDR3 in amino acids: CASSPMGLGNEQFF. The CDR3 DNA is TGTGCCAGCAGCCCAATGGGACTCGGGAATGAGCAGTTCTTC.

This clonotype came up a few times. The chain links TRBV4-2 to TRBJ1-6; D gene unclear. V was shortened by 0 bases and J by 8 bases, with 11 bases between the two germline ends. The CDR3 is made up of 15 amino acids. The germline V gene has CDR1 LGHNA and CDR2 YNFKEQ. The CDR3 loop reads CASSQDPGGDSPLHF. CDR3 DNA sequence: TGTGCCAGCAGCCAAGATCCGGGAGGTGATTCACCCCTCCACTTT.

This clonotype was found many times. The chain joins TRBV28 to TRBJ1-2; D not certain. V lost 4 bases and J 2 bases, leaving 23 bases between the germline ends. The V gene's germline CDR1 is MDHEN and CDR2 SYDVKM. There are 18 residues in the CDR3. CDR3 DNA: TGTGCCAGCAGTTCAATCCCCGGCAATAGCGGATGGAACTATGGCTACACCTTC. It is translated as CASSSIPGNSGWNYGYTF.

This clonotype was observed a few times. This rearrangement joins TRBV9 to TRBJ1-6; possibly TRBD1 for D (5 bases). CDR3 length: 14 residues. The germline V gene has CDR1 SGDLS and CDR2 YYNGEE. The V gene lost 0 bases and the J gene lost 4 bases, with 5 bases spanning the gap. The CDR3, as DNA: TGTGCCAGCAGCGTAGGACAGTATAATTCACCCCTCCACTTT. This encodes CASSVGQYNSPLHF.

This clonotype was counted at least ten times. J is TRBJ2-3 and V is TRBV3-1, with D perhaps matching TRBD1 (6 bases). CDR1 is LGHDT and CDR2 is YNNKEL in the germline V gene (reference sequence). This CDR3 has 19 residues. Trimming shortened V by 0 bases and J by 0 bases, and 19 bases separated the two germline ends. The CDR3 reads CASSQDWGLSSTSTDTQYF. The DNA of the CDR3 is TGTGCCAGCAGCCAAGATTGGGGGCTCTCCTCGACTAGCACAGATACGCAGTATTTT.